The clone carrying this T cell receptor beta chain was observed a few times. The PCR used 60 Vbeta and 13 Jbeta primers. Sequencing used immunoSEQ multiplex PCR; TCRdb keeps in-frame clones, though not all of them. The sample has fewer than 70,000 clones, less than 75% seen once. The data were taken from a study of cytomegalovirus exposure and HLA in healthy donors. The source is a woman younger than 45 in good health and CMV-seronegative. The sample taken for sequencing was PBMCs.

The CDR3 DNA sequence: TGTGCCAGCAGCTTGGCGCCGGGGGGCCCCCTTCGTGGCTACACCTTC. Translating gives CASSLAPGGPLRGYTF. The chain couples TRBV5-4 to TRBJ1-2; tentatively, D is TRBD1 (6 bases). V was trimmed by 0 bases and J by 7 bases, leaving 19 bases between them. This CDR3 contains 16 residues. Germline V gives CDR1 SGHNT, CDR2 YYREEE (reference sequence).